Shown below are 15 T cell receptor beta chains from a single sample sequenced in a study of blood T cell repertoires in COVID-19. Profiled with immunoSEQ multiplex PCR; TCRdb holds only in-frame clones, not every one. Of over 30,000 clones listed, 85% to 95% are singletons. Sequencing was done on a sample of peripheral blood. The source is a human donor in a cohort sampled during active COVID-19.

The CDR3 DNA sequence: TGTGCCTGGAGTTTACCTTACAGTGTTGGGGCCAACGTCCTGACTTTC. Residues: CAWSLPYSVGANVLTF. The chain links TRBV30 to TRBJ2-6; D remains unclear. Trimming removed 2 bases at V and 3 bases at J, with 14 bases between. Germline V gene sequence: CDR1 GTSNPN, CDR2 SVGIG (reference sequence). The CDR3 length is 16 residues.

The chain has TRBV12-2 and TRBJ1-2. TRBV12-2 is recorded as a pseudogene. The CDR3 sequence is 11 residues long. CDR3 region: CASRPAGGSTF. CDR3 nucleotides: TGTGCAAGTCGCCCAGCGGGGGGGAGCACCTTC.

CDR3 loop: CASSIDAAGLQETQYF. CDR3 nucleotide sequence: TGTGCCAGTAGTATAGATGCCGCGGGGCTCCAAGAGACCCAGTACTTC. The rearrangement joins TRBV19 to TRBJ2-5, with D possibly being TRBD2 (6 bases). Germline values: CDR1 LNHDA, CDR2 SQIVND (reference sequence). The CDR3 spans 16 residues. The V end lost 0 bases, the J end lost 1 base, and 12 bases lay between the germline ends. The entire variable domain, with the rest obtained from reference TRBV19 and TRBJ2-5, is as follows: DGGITQSPKYLFRKEGQNVTLSCEQNLNHDAMYWYRQDPGQGLRLIYYSQIVNDFQKGDIAEGYSVSREKKESFPLTVTSAQKNPTAFYLCASSIDAAGLQETQYFGPGTRLLVL.

The rearrangement uses TRBV13 and TRBJ2-1; weak D call: TRBD1 (6 bases). Germline CDR1 reads PRHDT; CDR2 reads FYEKMQ (reference sequence). Trimming stripped 5 bases from V and 1 base from J, with 9 bases between. This CDR3 has 14 residues. The CDR3 region is CASSTGQSYNEQFF. CDR3 DNA sequence: TGTGCCAGCAGCACTGGACAGTCCTACAATGAGCAGTTCTTC.

The chain combines TRBV10-3 with TRBJ1-2; D possibly corresponds to TRBD1 (6 bases). This CDR3 region has 13 residues. Germline V CDR1 and CDR2: ENHRY, SYGVKD. Trimming pared 8 bases from V and 5 bases from J, leaving 15 bases between. The CDR3 here is CAIRQGQKYGYTF. The CDR3 nucleotides read TGTGCCATCCGCCAGGGACAAAAATATGGCTACACCTTC.

The rearrangement joins TRBV4-1 to TRBJ2-7; 13 bases map to TRBD2. V shed 6 bases, J shed 5 bases, and the junction held 4 bases outside the gene matches. This CDR3 comprises 14 residues. CDR1 is MGHRA, CDR2 YSYEKL, per germline. The chain's CDR3 is CASSRGLAGDEQYF. The CDR3 DNA sequence: TGCGCCAGCAGTCGCGGACTAGCGGGAGACGAGCAGTACTTC.

V and J are TRBV7-2 and TRBJ2-3; 11 nucleotides match TRBD2. Germline V gene lookup returns CDR1 SGHTA and CDR2 FQGNSA. The trim removed 2 bases at V and 6 bases at J, leaving 7 bases unmatched. CDR3 length: 16 residues. The CDR3 protein is CASSLMSSGRSDTQYF. The CDR3 DNA sequence: TGTGCCAGCAGCTTAATGTCTAGCGGGAGGAGCGATACGCAGTATTTT.

The chain uses TRBV5-4 and TRBJ2-1; 7 positions match TRBD1. The CDR3 spans 14 residues. Trimming took 4 bases from V and 3 from J; bases not matched to a gene: 4. Germline V gives CDR1 SGHNT, CDR2 YYREEE (reference sequence). The CDR3 DNA follows: TGTGCCAGCAGCGGGGGACAGCTCTACAATGAGCAGTTCTTC. Translating gives CASSGGQLYNEQFF.

The rearrangement links TRBV6-2 or TRBV6-3 to TRBJ2-7; D is ambiguous. The V end lost 5 bases, the J end lost 4 bases, and 9 bases lay between the germline ends. The CDR3 is 12 amino acids. From germline, CDR1 is MNHEY and CDR2 SVGEGT. CDR3 residues: CASSMTVYEQYF. The CDR3 region has the DNA TGTGCCAGCAGTATGACTGTTTACGAGCAGTACTTC.

V and J are TRBV29-1 and TRBJ2-2; weak D call: TRBD2 (6 bases). Germline CDR1 reads SQVTM; CDR2 reads ANQGSEA. The V and J ends lost 7 bases and 2 bases respectively, with 14 bases between them. The CDR3 extends over 14 amino acids. The CDR3 DNA is TGCAGCGCCCACTCGGGACTTAACACCGGGGAGCTGTTTTTT. Residues: CSAHSGLNTGELFF.

The J gene is TRBJ2-7, the V gene TRBV30; D could derive from TRBD1 or TRBD2 (5 bases each). V was shortened by 5 bases and J by 0 bases, with 11 bases between the two germline ends. Germline-derived CDR1 and CDR2 are GTSNPN and SVGIG (reference sequence). The CDR3 runs 13 residues. As DNA, the CDR3 is TGTGCCTGGGAGGGGTTAACCTCCTACGAGCAGTACTTC. Its translation is CAWEGLTSYEQYF.

The chain links TRBV23-1 to TRBJ2-5; D is perhaps TRBD2 (7 bases). TRBV23-1 carries the ORF label, with uncertain function. CDR3 length: 13 residues. V lost 11 bases and J lost 6, with 19 bases in between. The CDR3 region has the DNA TGCGCCCCAATAGGGGGGGTAGGAAAGACCCAGTACTTC. It translates to CAPIGGVGKTQYF.

The genes are TRBV4-1 and TRBJ1-3, with D tentatively TRBD1 (6 bases). Looked up from germline, CDR1 is MGHRA and CDR2 is YSYEKL. The CDR3 runs to 16 residues. Between the trimmed V and J ends, which lost 5 bases and 1 base, there was a span of 15 bases. As DNA, the CDR3 is TGCGCCAGCAGCTCAAAGACAGGCCCTTCTGGAAACACCATATATTTT. Protein sequence: CASSSKTGPSGNTIYF.

This clone was observed a single time. The V call is TRBV5-1, the J call TRBJ2-1, with 13 bases lining up with TRBD2. The CDR3 consists of 15 residues. Per germline, CDR1 SGHRS and CDR2 YFSETQ. V lost 4 bases to trimming and J lost 15 bases; unmatched junction nucleotides: 13. The CDR3 loop is CASSKLAGGPYRLFF. In DNA form, the CDR3 reads TGCGCCAGCAGCAAACTAGCGGGAGGGCCATATAGACTGTTCTTC.

CDR3 protein: CATSERTSGRSEQFF. DNA of the CDR3: TGTGCCACCAGTGAACGGACTAGCGGGAGAAGTGAGCAGTTCTTC. The J gene is TRBJ2-1, the V gene TRBV24-1; TRBD2 matches at 13 bases. Germline CDR1 KGHDR, CDR2 SFDVKD. This CDR3 spans 15 amino acids. With 4 bases clipped from V and 9 bases from J, the junction kept 5 bases outside the gene matches.